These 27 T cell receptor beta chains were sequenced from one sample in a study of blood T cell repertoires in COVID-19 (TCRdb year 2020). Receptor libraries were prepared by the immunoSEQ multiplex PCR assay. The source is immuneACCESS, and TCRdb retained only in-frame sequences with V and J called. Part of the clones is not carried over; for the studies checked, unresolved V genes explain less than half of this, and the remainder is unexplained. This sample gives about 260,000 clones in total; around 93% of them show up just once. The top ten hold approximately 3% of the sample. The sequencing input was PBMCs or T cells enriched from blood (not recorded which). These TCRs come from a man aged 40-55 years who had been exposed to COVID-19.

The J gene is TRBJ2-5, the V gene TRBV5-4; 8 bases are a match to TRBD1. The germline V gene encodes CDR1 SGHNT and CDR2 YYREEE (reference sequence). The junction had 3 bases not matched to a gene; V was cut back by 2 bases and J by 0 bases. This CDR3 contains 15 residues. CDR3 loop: CASSLRQGNQETQYF. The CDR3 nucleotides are TGTGCCAGCAGCTTAAGACAGGGGAACCAAGAGACCCAGTACTTC.

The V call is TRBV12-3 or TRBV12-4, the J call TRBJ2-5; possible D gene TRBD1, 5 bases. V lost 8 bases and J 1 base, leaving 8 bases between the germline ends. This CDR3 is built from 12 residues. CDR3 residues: CASGHTQETQYF. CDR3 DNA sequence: TGTGCCAGCGGACACACCCAAGAGACCCAGTACTTC.

CDR3 nucleotides: TGTGCCAGCTCCAAGGCAGGTCCAAAGGACAATGAGCAGTTCTTC. Its protein product is CASSKAGPKDNEQFF. The V and J genes are TRBV28 and TRBJ2-1; D gene ambiguous. Trimming left V 8 bases short and J 5 bases short, with 19 bases between. CDR1 and CDR2 (germline): MDHEN, SYDVKM. The CDR3 sequence is 15 residues long.

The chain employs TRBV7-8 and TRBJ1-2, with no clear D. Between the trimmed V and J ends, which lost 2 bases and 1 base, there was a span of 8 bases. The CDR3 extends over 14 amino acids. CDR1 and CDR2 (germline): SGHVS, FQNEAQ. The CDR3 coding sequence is TGTGCCAGCAGCTTAACGGTAGTTAACTATGGCTACACCTTC. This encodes CASSLTVVNYGYTF.

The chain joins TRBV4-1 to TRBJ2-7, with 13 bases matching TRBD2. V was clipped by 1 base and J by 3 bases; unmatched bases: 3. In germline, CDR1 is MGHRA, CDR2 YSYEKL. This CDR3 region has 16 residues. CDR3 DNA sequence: TGCGCCAGCAGCCAAGGTTGGACTAGCGGGAGCTACGAGCAGTACTTC. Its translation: CASSQGWTSGSYEQYF.

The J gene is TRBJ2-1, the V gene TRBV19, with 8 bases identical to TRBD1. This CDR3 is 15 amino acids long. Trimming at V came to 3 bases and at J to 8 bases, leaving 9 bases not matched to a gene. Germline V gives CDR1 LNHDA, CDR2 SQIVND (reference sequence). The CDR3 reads CASSIGTGPLDEQFF. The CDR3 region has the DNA TGTGCCAGTAGTATTGGGACAGGCCCCCTGGATGAGCAGTTCTTC.

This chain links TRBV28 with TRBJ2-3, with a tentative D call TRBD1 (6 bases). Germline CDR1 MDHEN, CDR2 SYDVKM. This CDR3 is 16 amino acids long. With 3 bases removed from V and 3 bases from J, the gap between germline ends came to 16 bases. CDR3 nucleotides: TGTGCCAGCAGTTTTATCCCTCCCCAGGGGACAGATACGCAGTATTTT. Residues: CASSFIPPQGTDTQYF.

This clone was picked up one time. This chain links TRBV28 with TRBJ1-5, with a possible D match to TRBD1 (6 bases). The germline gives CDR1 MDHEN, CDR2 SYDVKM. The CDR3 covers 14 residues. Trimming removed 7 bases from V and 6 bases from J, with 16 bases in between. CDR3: CASTTSPGVQPQHF. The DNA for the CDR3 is TGTGCCAGCACCACGTCCCCAGGGGTTCAGCCCCAGCATTTT.

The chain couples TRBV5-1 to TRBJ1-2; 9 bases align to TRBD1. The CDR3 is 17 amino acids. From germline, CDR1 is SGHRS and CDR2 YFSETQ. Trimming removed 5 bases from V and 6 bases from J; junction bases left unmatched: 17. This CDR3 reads CASRPDPDGQGIHGYTF. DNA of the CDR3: TGCGCCAGCAGGCCCGACCCCGACGGACAGGGGATCCATGGCTACACCTTC.

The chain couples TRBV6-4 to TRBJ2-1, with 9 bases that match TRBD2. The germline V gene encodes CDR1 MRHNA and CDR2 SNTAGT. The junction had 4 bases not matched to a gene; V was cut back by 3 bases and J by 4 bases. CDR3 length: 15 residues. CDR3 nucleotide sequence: TGTGCCAGCAGTGATGAACTAGCGGGTTACAATGAGCAGTTCTTC. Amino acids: CASSDELAGYNEQFF.

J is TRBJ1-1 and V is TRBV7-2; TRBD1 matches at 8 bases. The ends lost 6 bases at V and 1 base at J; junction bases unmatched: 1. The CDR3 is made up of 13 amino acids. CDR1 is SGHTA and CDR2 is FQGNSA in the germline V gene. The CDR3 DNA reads TGTGCCAGCAGAACAGGGGGGAACACTGAAGCTTTCTTT. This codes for CASRTGGNTEAFF.

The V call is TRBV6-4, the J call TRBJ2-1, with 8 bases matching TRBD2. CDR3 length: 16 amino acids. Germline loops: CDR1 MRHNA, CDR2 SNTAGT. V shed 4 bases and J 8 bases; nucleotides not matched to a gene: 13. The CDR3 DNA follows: TGTGCCAGCAGTGTTAACATGGGACTAGGAAAGGATGAGCAGTTCTTC. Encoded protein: CASSVNMGLGKDEQFF.

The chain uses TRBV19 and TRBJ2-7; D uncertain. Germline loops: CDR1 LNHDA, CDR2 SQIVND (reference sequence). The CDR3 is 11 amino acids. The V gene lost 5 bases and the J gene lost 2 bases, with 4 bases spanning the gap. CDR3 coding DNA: TGTGCCAGTAGTCCCACCTACGAGCAGTACTTC. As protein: CASSPTYEQYF.

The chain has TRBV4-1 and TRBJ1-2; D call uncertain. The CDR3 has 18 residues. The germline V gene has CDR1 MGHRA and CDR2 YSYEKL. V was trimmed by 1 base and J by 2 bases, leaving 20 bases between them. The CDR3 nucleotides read TGCGCCAGCAGCCAAGCTCTCTTGATGAGGGAACGAAACTATGGCTACACCTTC. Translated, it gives CASSQALLMRERNYGYTF.

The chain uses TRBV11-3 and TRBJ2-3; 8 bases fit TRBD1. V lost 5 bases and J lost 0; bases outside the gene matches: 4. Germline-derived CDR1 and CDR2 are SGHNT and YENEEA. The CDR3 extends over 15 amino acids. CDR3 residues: CASSPRQGSTDTQYF. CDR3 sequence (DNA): TGTGCCAGCAGCCCCCGACAGGGGAGCACAGATACGCAGTATTTT.

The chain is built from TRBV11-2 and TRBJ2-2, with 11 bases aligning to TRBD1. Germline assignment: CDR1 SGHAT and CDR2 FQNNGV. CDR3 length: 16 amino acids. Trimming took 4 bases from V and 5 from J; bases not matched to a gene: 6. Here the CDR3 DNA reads TGTGCCAGCAGCTCCGGGACAGGGGGTTTTACCGGGGAGCTGTTTTTT. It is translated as CASSSGTGGFTGELFF.

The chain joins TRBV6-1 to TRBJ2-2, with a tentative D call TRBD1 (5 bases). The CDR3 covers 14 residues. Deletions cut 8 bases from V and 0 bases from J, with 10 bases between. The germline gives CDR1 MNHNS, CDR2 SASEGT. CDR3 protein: CASQGYANTGELFF. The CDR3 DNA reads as TGTGCCAGCCAGGGATACGCGAACACCGGGGAGCTGTTTTTT.

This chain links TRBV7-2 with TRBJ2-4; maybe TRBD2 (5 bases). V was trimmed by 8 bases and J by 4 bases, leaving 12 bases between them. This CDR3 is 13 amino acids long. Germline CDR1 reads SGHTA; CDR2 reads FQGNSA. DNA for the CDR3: TGTGCCAGCGGCGGAGGTCGGAAAAACATTCAGTACTTC. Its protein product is CASGGGRKNIQYF.

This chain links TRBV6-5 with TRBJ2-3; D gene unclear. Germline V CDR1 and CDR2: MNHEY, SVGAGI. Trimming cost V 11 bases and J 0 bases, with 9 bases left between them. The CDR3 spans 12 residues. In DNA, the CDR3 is TGTGCCGCCGGCGGTAGCACAGATACGCAGTATTTT. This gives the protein CAAGGSTDTQYF.

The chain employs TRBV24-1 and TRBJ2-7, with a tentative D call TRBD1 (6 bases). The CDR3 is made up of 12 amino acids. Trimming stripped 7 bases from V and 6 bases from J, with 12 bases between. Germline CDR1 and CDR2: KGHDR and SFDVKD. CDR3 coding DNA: TGTGCCACCAGGCAGGGGTTCGGCGAGCAGTACTTC. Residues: CATRQGFGEQYF.

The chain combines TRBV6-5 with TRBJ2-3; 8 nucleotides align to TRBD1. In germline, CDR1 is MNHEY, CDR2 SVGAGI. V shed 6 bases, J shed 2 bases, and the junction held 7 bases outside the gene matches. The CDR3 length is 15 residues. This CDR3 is CASSRTGGNTDTQYF. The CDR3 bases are TGTGCCAGCAGCCGAACAGGGGGGAACACAGATACGCAGTATTTT.

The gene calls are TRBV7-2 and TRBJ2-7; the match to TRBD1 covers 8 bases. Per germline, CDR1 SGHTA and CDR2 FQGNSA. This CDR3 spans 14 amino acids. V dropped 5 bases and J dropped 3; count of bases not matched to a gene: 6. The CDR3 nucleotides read TGTGCCAGCAGCCCGGGACAGGAATACTACGAGCAGTACTTC. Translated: CASSPGQEYYEQYF.

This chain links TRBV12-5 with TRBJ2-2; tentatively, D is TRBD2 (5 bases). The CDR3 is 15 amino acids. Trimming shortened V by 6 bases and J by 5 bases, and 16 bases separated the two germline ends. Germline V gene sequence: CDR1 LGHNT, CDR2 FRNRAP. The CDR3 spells CASGGGKGATGELFF. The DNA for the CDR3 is TGTGCTAGTGGGGGTGGGAAGGGAGCAACCGGGGAGCTGTTTTTT.

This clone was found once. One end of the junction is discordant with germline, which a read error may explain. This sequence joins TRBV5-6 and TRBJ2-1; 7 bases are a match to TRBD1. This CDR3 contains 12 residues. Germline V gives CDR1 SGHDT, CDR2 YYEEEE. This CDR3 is CASSQGTVEPFF. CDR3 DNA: TGTGCCAGCAGCCAGGGGACAGTAGAGCCGTTCTTC.

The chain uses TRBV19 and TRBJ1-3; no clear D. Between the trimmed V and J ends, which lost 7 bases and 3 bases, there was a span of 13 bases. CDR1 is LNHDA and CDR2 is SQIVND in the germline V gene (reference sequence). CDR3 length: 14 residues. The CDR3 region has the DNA TGTGCCAGTACCGAGACCCCGGGTGGAAACACCATATATTTT. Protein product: CASTETPGGNTIYF.

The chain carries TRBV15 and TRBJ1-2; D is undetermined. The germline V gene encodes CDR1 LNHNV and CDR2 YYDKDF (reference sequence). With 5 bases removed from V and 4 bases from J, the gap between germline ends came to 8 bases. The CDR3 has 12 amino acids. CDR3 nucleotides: TGTGCCACCAGCTTATGGGCCTATGGCTACACCTTC. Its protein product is CATSLWAYGYTF. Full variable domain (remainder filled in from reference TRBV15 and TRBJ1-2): DAMVIQNPRYQVTQFGKPVTLSCSQTLNHNVMYWYQQKSSQAPKLLFHYYDKDFNNEADTPDNFQSRRPNTSFCFLDIRSPGLGDTAMYLCATSLWAYGYTFGSGTRLTVV.

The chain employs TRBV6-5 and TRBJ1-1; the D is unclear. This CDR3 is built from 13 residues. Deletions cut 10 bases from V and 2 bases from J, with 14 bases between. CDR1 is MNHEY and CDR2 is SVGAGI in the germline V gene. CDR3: CATLRGVNTEAFF. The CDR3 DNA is TGTGCCACTCTTAGAGGCGTAAACACTGAAGCTTTCTTT.